This paragraph reports one T cell receptor beta chain. Using immunoSEQ multiplex PCR, the repertoire was profiled, and TCRdb retains in-frame clones only, with some absent. Of over 85,000 clones in the sample, roughly 85% were seen once. The V gene's germline CDR1 is ENHRY and CDR2 SYGVKD. The CDR3 loop spans 13 amino acids. The V end was cut by 3 bases, the J end by 1 base, with 6 bases between. This record belongs to a study of blood T cell repertoires in COVID-19. Whole-study context: COVID-19 samples, acute and convalescent, were from the United States, Italy and Spain.

The chain employs TRBV10-3 and TRBJ1-1, with D uncertain. Sequencing was done on a sample of peripheral blood. This clonotype originated in a woman of 80 years or more with active or convalescent COVID-19. The CDR3 protein is CAISERENTEAFF. Here the CDR3 DNA reads TGTGCCATCAGTGAACGGGAGAACACTGAAGCTTTCTTT.